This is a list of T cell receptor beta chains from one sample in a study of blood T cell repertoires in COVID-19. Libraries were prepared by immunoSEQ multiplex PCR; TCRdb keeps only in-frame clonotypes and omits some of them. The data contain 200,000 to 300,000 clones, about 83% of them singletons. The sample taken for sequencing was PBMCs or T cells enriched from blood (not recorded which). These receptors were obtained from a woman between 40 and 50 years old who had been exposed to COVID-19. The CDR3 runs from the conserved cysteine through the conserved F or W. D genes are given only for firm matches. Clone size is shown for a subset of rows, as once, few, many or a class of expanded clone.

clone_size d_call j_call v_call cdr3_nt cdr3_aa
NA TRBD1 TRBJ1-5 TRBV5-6 TGTGCCAGCAGCACCGCCGGGACAGTTAGCAATCAGCCCCAGCATTTT CASSTAGTVSNQPQHF
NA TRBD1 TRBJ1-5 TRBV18 TGTGCCAGCTCACCACCGATTGACAGGGGGCTTCAGCCCCAGCATTTT CASSPPIDRGLQPQHF
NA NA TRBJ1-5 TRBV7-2 TGTGCCAGCAGCTTCGTTCAGGGTAGCAATCAGCCCCAGCATTTT CASSFVQGSNQPQHF
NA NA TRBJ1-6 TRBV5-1 TGCGCCAGCAGCTCTAATGTTAATTCACCCCTCCACTTT CASSSNVNSPLHF
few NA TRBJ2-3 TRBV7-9 TGTGCCAGCAGCCCACCCCAGGGCACAGATACGCAGTATTTT CASSPPQGTDTQYF
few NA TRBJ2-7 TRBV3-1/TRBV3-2 TGTGCCAGCAGCCAGCAACAGGTAACCTACGAGCAGTACTTC CASSQQQVTYEQYF
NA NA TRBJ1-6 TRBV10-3 TGTGCCATCAGTGAGTCCAGGGGCAACTCCTATAATTCACCCCTCCACTTT CAISESRGNSYNSPLHF
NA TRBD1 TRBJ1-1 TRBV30 TGTGCCTGGAGTCTAACAGGGGACACTGAAGCTTTCTTT CAWSLTGDTEAFF
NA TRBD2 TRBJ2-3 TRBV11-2 TGTGCCAGCAGCGTCCGGACTAGCGGGGCCACAGATACGCAGTATTTT CASSVRTSGATDTQYF
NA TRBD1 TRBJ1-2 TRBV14 TGTGCCAGCCAGGGGGGAGCCTACCCCACTAACTATGGCTACACCTTC CASQGGAYPTNYGYTF
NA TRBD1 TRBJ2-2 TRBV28 TGTGCCAGCAGTCTTGGGGACAGAGCCACCGGGGAGCTGTTTTTT CASSLGDRATGELFF
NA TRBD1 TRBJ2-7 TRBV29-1 TGCAGCGTTGAGGGCAGGGGGCCCCCCTACGAGCAGTACTTC CSVEGRGPPYEQYF
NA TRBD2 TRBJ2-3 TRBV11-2 TGTGCCAGCAGCTTATACGGGGGGGCAGATACGCAGTATTTT CASSLYGGADTQYF
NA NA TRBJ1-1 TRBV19 TGTGCCAGTAGTTTCGGGGGGTACACTGAAGCTTTCTTT CASSFGGYTEAFF
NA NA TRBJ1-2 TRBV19 TGTGCCAGTAGTCACGGGGTCGACTATGGCTACACCTTC CASSHGVDYGYTF
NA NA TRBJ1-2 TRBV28 TGTGCCAGCAGCCCTACCGACGGGAGGAACTATGGCTACACCTTC CASSPTDGRNYGYTF
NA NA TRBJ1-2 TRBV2 TGTGCCAGCAGTGAATCCGGGTATGGCTACACCTTC CASSESGYGYTF
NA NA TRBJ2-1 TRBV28 TGTGCCAGCAGTTCTTCACAGGGTTTCTACAATGAGCAGTTCTTC CASSSSQGFYNEQFF
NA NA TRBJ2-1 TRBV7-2 TGTGCCAGCAGCTTAGCTGGCTGGGACAATCAGTTCTTC CASSLAGWDNQFF
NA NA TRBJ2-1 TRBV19 TGTGCCAGTAGTATGGGGGCGGCCAACTACAATGAGCAGTTCTTC CASSMGAANYNEQFF
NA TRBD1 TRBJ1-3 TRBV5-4 TGTGCCAGCAGCTTGGACGGGACAGGGGATGGAAACACCATATATTTT CASSLDGTGDGNTIYF
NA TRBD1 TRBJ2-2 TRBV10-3 TGTGCCAACCTCACAGGGGCGAACACCGGGGAGCTGTTTTTT CANLTGANTGELFF
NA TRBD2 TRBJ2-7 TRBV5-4 TGTGCCAGCAGCTTGGCTGGCGGGGGGCACTCCTACGAGCAGTACTTC CASSLAGGGHSYEQYF
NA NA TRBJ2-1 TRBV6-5 TGTGCCAGCAGTTACGCCGGACAAGGGTCCTACAATGAGCAGTTCTTC CASSYAGQGSYNEQFF
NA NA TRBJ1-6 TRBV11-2 TGTGCCAGCAGCCGCGTTCGGGGAAGGAATTCACCCCTCCACTTT CASSRVRGRNSPLHF
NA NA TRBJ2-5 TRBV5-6 TGTGCCAGCAGCTTGGAGTGGGCCCAAGAGACCCAGTACTTC CASSLEWAQETQYF
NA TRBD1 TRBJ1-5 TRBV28 TGTGCCAGTACAGACAGGGGAGGGCATCAGCCCCAGCATTTT CASTDRGGHQPQHF
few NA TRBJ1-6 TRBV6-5 TGTGCCAGCAGAGGGGACATCAATTCACCCCTCCACTTT CASRGDINSPLHF
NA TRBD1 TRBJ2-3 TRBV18 TGTGCCAGCTCACCTAGACAGGGATACACAGATACGCAGTATTTT CASSPRQGYTDTQYF
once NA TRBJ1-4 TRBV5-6 TGTGCCAGCAGCTTGGGGACAGCCGGAGTAAAACTGTTTTTT CASSLGTAGVKLFF
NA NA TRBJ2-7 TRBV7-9 TGTGCCAGCAGCTTATCAGGGCTTGGTTACGAGCAGTACTTC CASSLSGLGYEQYF
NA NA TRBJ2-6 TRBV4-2 TGTGCCAGCAGCCAAGTCTCTGGCACCCGCTCTGGGGCCAACGTCCTGACTTTC CASSQVSGTRSGANVLTF
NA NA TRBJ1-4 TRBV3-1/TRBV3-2 TGTGCCAGCAGCCACCAGGAGACGGGGAGGGAAAAACTGTTTTTT CASSHQETGREKLFF